Below, 16 T cell receptor beta chains from the same sample are listed, as sequenced in a study of a mutant IDH1 vaccine in newly diagnosed glioma. Repertoires were generated with immunoSEQ multiplex PCR, while TCRdb's copy carries only in-frame clones and drops some. The sample records 25,000 to 35,000 clones, almost 85% being singletons. Documented time point: baseline, week 1 (first vaccination visit). Treatment specified: pre-vaccination baseline after standard-of-care therapy. The sequencing here drew on PBMCs, taken from a glioma patient treated with radiotherapy, temozolomide or both. The origin of the receptors is a man aged 25-40 years with glioma.

The chain has TRBV5-1 and TRBJ1-2, with D possibly TRBD1 on 5 matching bases. V was trimmed by 0 bases and J by 4 bases, leaving 13 bases between them. CDR1 is SGHRS and CDR2 is YFSETQ in the germline V gene. The CDR3 extends over 15 amino acids. The CDR3 coding sequence is TGCGCCAGCAGCTTGGGAGGCAGGGCGGGCTATGGCTACACCTTC. Encoded protein: CASSLGGRAGYGYTF.

The chain's CDR3 is CASGWTGKTEAFF. CDR3 DNA sequence: TGCGCCAGCGGGTGGACAGGGAAAACTGAAGCTTTCTTT. The chain links TRBV5-1 to TRBJ1-1, with 8 bases aligning to TRBD1. Looked up from germline, CDR1 is SGHRS and CDR2 is YFSETQ. The V gene end was trimmed by 7 bases and the J gene end by 5 bases; junction bases not matched to a gene: 7. This CDR3 spans 13 amino acids.

The chain carries TRBV9 and TRBJ1-1, with TRBD1 identical over 8 bases. V was pared by 1 base and J by 5 bases, with 4 bases of the junction left unmatched. Germline V CDR1 and CDR2: SGDLS, YYNGEE. The CDR3 is 14 residues long. The DNA for the CDR3 is TGTGCCAGCAGCGTATCAGGGGGCGAGACTGAAGCTTTCTTT. Translating gives CASSVSGGETEAFF.

The chain's CDR3 is CASSHGGLNEQFF. CDR3 bases: TGTGCCAGTAGCCACGGGGGGCTCAATGAGCAGTTCTTC. The genes are TRBV19 and TRBJ2-1; TRBD2 might be the D (7 bases). This CDR3 comprises 13 residues. In germline, CDR1 is LNHDA, CDR2 SQIVND (reference sequence). Trimming cost V 6 bases and J 6 bases, with 12 bases left between them.

J is TRBJ2-5 and V is TRBV5-3; 11 positions match TRBD2. TRBV5-3 is given ORF status, its function remaining uncertain. J gave up 0 bases and V 7 bases, and 8 bases lay outside the gene matches. The CDR3 runs 16 residues. CDR3 amino acids: CARVTGTSGYQETQYF. In DNA form, the CDR3 reads TGTGCCAGAGTAACCGGGACTAGCGGATACCAAGAGACCCAGTACTTC.

The sample holds one count of this clone. The chain has TRBV5-1 and TRBJ1-1; 9 nucleotides line up with TRBD1. The V and J ends lost 5 bases and 3 bases, in that order; junction bases with no gene match: 5. The CDR3 is made up of 14 amino acids. Per germline, CDR1 SGHRS and CDR2 YFSETQ. The CDR3 DNA reads TGCGCCAGCAGTTGGGACAGGGAATACACTGAAGCTTTCTTT. Protein: CASSWDREYTEAFF.

This chain connects TRBV5-6 to TRBJ1-5; D might be TRBD1 (6 bases). The CDR3 has 15 residues. Deletions cut 0 bases from V and 4 bases from J, with 11 bases between. The germline V gene has CDR1 SGHDT and CDR2 YYEEEE. The CDR3 coding sequence is TGTGCCAGCAGCTTGGGGCCAGGGGCAAATCAGCCCCAGCATTTT. This gives the protein CASSLGPGANQPQHF.

The chain carries TRBV5-4 and TRBJ2-3, with D maybe TRBD1 (7 bases). The CDR3 totals 15 residues. V lost 4 bases, J lost 0 bases, and 12 bases lay in between. Germline V gives CDR1 SGHNT, CDR2 YYREEE (reference sequence). The CDR3 bases are TGTGCCAGCAGCCCAGGGGGGTTTAGCACAGATACGCAGTATTTT. Translating it yields CASSPGGFSTDTQYF.

This rearrangement joins TRBV6-1 to TRBJ1-5; D is unresolved. CDR3 length equals 13 residues. Trimming removed 3 bases at V and 5 bases at J, with 8 bases between. In germline, CDR1 is MNHNS, CDR2 SASEGT. CDR3 sequence: CASSEVSDQPQHF. CDR3 DNA sequence: TGTGCCAGCAGTGAGGTGTCGGATCAGCCCCAGCATTTT.

The CDR3 protein is CASSQEWRNTGELFF. The CDR3 region has the DNA TGCGCCAGCAGCCAAGAGTGGCGGAACACCGGGGAGCTGTTTTTT. V is TRBV4-1 and J is TRBJ2-2; D is uncertain. CDR3 length: 15 residues. Germline CDR1 is MGHRA and CDR2 is YSYEKL. Trimming pared 0 bases from V and 1 base from J, leaving 6 bases between.

A few counts support this clone. This chain uses TRBV7-8 with TRBJ1-2; D is undetermined. The germline V gene encodes CDR1 SGHVS and CDR2 FQNEAQ. V was clipped by 5 bases and J by 0 bases, with 16 bases between them. The CDR3 length is 16 residues. Written as DNA, the CDR3 is TGTGCCAGCAGCCCTTGGACCGCAATAGCTAACTATGGCTACACCTTC. Amino acids: CASSPWTAIANYGYTF.

The rearrangement links TRBV27 to TRBJ2-5, with a tentative D call TRBD1 (6 bases). V was cut by 5 bases and J by 9 bases, with 19 bases left in between. The germline V gene encodes CDR1 MNHEY and CDR2 SMNVEV (reference sequence). The CDR3 length is 14 residues. In nucleotides, the CDR3 is TGTGCCAGCAGTGTGGACAGAAAAGTGTTGGCCCAGTACTTC. Its protein product is CASSVDRKVLAQYF.

This clone was counted once. The rearrangement uses TRBV4-3 and TRBJ2-2; D is perhaps TRBD1 (6 bases). CDR3 length: 16 residues. CDR1 and CDR2 from the germline V gene are LGHNA and YSLEER. The V and J ends lost 0 bases and 2 bases respectively, with 10 bases between them. In DNA form, the CDR3 reads TGCGCCAGCAGCCAAGAGCCACAGGGAAACACCGGGGAGCTGTTTTTT. This sequence encodes CASSQEPQGNTGELFF.

The chain links TRBV19 to TRBJ2-7; the D gene could be TRBD1 or TRBD2 (5 bases each). Germline loops: CDR1 LNHDA, CDR2 SQIVND (reference sequence). The CDR3 is 17 residues long. The V and J ends lost 5 bases and 2 bases respectively, with 22 bases between them. The CDR3 sequence is CASSPNSWGSTAYEQYF. DNA for the CDR3: TGTGCCAGTAGTCCAAATTCCTGGGGGTCTACGGCCTACGAGCAGTACTTC.

The chain couples TRBV14 to TRBJ2-3; D not resolved. The CDR3 is made up of 16 amino acids. V was trimmed by 2 bases and J by 0 bases, leaving 12 bases between them. From germline, CDR1 is SGHDN and CDR2 FVKESK. CDR3 nucleotides: TGTGCCAGCAGCCAAAGCAGCCGGTGGAGCACAGATACGCAGTATTTT. Encoded protein: CASSQSSRWSTDTQYF. Combining the CDR3 with reference TRBV14 and TRBJ2-3 gives the whole variable domain EAGVTQFPSHSVIEKGQTVTLRCDPISGHDNLYWYRRVMGKEIKFLLHFVKESKQDESGMPNNRFLAERTGGTYSTLKVQPAELEDSGVYFCASSQSSRWSTDTQYFGPGTRLTVL.

On this clone itself: Germline is not matched at one junction end, which may reflect a read error. The J gene is TRBJ1-1, the V gene TRBV10-3, with D possibly TRBD1 on 5 matching bases. Germline loops: CDR1 ENHRY, CDR2 SYGVKD. This CDR3 comprises 16 residues. CDR3 nucleotides: TGTGCCATCAGCCGAGACGTCGTCATTACACCCGACGGGGGTGTTTTT. Amino acid sequence: CAISRDVVITPDGGVF.